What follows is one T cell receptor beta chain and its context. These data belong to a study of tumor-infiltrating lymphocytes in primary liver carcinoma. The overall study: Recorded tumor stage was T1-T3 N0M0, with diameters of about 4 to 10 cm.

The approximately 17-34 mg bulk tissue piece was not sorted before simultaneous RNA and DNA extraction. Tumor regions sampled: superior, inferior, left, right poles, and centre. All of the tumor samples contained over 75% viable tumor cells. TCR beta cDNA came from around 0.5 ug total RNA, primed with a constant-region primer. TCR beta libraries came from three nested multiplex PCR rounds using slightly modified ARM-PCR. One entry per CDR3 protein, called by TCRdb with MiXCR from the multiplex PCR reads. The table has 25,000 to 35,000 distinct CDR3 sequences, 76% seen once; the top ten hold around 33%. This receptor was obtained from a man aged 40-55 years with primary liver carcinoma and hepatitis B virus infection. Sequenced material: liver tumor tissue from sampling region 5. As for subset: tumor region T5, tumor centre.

This CDR3 reads CASSLGSHEQFF. In DNA form, the CDR3 reads TGTGCCAGCAGTTTGGGTTCCCATGAGCAGTTCTTC. V is TRBV12-3 or TRBV12-4 and J is TRBJ2-1; no definite D call. V was trimmed by 3 bases and J by 8 bases, leaving 8 bases between them. CDR3 length: 12 residues.